This T cell receptor (beta chain) was captured by sequencing in a study of Ad26.COV2.S vaccination and SARS-CoV-2 variants. Study findings and constraints: Similar non-spike TCR breadth was observed in recipients of vaccine and of placebo. Placebo recipients trailed vaccine recipients in spike-specific TCR breadth. In TCR breadth and depth analyses, total T cell responses may have been underestimated.

The method was immunoSEQ multiplex PCR; TCRdb's version includes in-frame clones alone and lacks a portion of them. The table has over 400,000 clones, 85% to 90% seen once. CDR3 size: 14 residues. The germline V gene encodes CDR1 MNHNY and CDR2 SVGAGI (reference sequence). Trimming left V 6 bases short and J 0 bases short, with 10 bases between. On this clone: Its target is unknown.

Treatment described: some 20 received Ad26.COV2.S at low or high dose, single or two shots; about five received placebo; per-sample allocation not given. Material that was analyzed had been drawn on day 63 after the first vaccine or placebo injection. The chain links TRBV6-6 to TRBJ2-3; D gene uncertain. The origin of this receptor is a person between 18 and 65 years old who received the Ad26.COV2.S COVID-19 vaccine or a placebo. Sequenced here: peripheral blood, sampled in a trial of Ad26.COV2.S vaccine versus placebo. The CDR3 sequence is CASSLAPSTDTQYF. The CDR3 DNA reads as TGTGCCAGCAGCCTCGCGCCCAGCACAGATACGCAGTATTTT.